This T cell receptor beta chain emerged from a study of CD8 T cells in ankylosing spondylitis. Notes on the study in general: Clones tied to disease were said to be significantly enriched in matched ankylosing spondylitis synovial fluid. Seemingly distinctive of ankylosing spondylitis blood was a TCR beta motif formed by eight highly homologous variants. A number of the motif variants had already been described in reactive arthritis synovial fluid and blood.

TCRdb analysed the 5' RACE reads with MiXCR anew, one entry per CDR3 protein. The repertoire includes a few hundred thousand distinct CDR3 sequences, under 20% of them detected once, and around 30% sits in the top ten. Concerning this clonotype: Its antigen remains unidentified.

The length of the CDR3 is 14 residues. The V gene lost 3 bases and the J gene lost 1 base, with 9 bases spanning the gap. The germline CDR1 and CDR2 sequences are LGHNA and YNFKEQ. This receptor was obtained from a male donor with ankylosing spondylitis or in good health (not recorded which). The sequenced sample consisted of blood, either unsorted or a sorted T cell fraction (not recorded which). This chain uses TRBV4-2 with TRBJ1-1, with a tentative D call TRBD1 (6 bases). The DNA for the CDR3 is TGTGCCAGCAGCCACTCAGGGGAGAACACTGAAGCTTTCTTT. It translates to CASSHSGENTEAFF.